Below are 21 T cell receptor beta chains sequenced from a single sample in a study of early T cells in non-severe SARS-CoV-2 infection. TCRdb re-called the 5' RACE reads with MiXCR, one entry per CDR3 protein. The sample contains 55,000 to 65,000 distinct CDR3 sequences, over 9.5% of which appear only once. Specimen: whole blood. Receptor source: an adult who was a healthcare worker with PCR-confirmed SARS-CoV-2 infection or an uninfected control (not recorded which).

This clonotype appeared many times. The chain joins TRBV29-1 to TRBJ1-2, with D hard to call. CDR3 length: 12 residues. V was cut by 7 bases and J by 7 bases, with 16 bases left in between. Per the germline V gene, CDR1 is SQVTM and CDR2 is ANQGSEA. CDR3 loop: CSARPLMGGYTF. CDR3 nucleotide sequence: TGCAGCGCAAGGCCGTTGATGGGTGGCTACACCTTC.

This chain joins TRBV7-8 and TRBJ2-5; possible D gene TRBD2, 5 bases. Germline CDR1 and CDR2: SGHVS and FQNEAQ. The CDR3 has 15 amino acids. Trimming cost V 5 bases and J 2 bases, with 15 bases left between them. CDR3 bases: TGTGCCAGCAGCATCCCCGCCGGGGAACAAGAGACCCAGTACTTC. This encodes CASSIPAGEQETQYF.

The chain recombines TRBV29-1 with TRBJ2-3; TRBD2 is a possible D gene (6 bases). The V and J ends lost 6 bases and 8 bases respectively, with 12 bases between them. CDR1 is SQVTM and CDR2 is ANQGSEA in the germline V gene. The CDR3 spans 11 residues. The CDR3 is CSVSVGGTQYF. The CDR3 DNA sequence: TGCAGCGTGTCCGTCGGGGGTACGCAGTATTTT.

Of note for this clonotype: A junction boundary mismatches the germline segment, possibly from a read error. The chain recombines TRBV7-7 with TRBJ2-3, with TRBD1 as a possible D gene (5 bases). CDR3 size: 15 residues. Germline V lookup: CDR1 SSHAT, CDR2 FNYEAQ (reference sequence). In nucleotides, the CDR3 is TGTGCTAGCAGCTTATCCGACAGTGGGGCAGATACGCAGTATTTT. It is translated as CASSLSDSGADTQYF.

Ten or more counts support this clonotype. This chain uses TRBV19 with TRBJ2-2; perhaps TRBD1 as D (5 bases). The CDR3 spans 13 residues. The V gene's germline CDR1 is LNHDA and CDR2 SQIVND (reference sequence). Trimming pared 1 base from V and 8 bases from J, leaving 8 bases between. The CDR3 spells CASSIARVGELFF. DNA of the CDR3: TGTGCCAGTAGTATAGCCAGGGTGGGGGAGCTGTTTTTT.

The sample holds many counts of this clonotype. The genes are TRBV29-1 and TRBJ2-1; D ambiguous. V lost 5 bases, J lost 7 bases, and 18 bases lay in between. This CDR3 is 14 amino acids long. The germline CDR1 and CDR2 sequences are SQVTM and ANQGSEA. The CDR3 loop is CSVTPSGPRNEQFF. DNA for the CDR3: TGCAGCGTTACCCCCTCGGGTCCTAGGAATGAGCAGTTCTTC.

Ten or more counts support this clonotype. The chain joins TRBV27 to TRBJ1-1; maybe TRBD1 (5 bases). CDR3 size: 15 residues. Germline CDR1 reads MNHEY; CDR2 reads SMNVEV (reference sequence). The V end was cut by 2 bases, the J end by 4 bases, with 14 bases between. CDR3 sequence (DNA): TGTGCCAGCAGTTTAAGTGGGGGATGGGCCACTGAAGCTTTCTTT. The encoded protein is CASSLSGGWATEAFF.

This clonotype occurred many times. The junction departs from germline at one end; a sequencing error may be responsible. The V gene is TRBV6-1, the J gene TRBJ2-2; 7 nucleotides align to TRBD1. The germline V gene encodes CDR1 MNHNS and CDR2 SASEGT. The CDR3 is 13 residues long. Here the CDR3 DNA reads TGTGCCAGCAGTGAAGCTGGAGACAGGGTCTATGTTTTT. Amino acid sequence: CASSEAGDRVYVF.

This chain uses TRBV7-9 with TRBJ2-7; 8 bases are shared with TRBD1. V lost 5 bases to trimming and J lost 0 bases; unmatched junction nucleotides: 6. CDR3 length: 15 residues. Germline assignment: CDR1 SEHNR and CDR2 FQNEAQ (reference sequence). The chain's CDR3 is CASSPDRGVSYEQYF. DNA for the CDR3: TGTGCCAGCAGCCCAGACAGGGGTGTCTCCTACGAGCAGTACTTC.

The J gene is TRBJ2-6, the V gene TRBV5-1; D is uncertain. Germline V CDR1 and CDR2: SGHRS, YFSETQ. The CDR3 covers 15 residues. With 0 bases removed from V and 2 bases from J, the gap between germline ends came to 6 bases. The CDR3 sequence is CASSLVEAGANVLTF. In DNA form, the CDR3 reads TGCGCCAGCAGCTTGGTGGAAGCTGGGGCCAACGTCCTGACTTTC.

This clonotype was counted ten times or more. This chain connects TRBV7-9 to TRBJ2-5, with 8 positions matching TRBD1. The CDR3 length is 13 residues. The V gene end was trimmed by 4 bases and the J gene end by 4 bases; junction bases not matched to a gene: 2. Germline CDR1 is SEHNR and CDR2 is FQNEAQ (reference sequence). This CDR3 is CASSYTGGETQYF. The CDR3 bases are TGTGCCAGCAGCTATACAGGGGGAGAGACCCAGTACTTC.

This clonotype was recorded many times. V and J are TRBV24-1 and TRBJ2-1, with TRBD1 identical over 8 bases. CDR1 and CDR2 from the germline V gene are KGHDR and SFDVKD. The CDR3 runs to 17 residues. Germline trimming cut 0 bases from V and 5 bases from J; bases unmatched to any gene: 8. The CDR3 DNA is TGTGCCACCAGTGATTTGCGAACAAAGACAGGGGACAATGAGCAGTTCTTC. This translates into CATSDLRTKTGDNEQFF.

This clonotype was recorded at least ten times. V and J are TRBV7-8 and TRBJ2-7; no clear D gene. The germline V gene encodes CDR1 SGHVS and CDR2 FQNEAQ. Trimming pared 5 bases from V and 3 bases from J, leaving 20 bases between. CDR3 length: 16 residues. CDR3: CASSPLPAAGRYEQYF. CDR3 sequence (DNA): TGTGCCAGCAGCCCCCTACCCGCGGCAGGACGCTACGAGCAGTACTTC.

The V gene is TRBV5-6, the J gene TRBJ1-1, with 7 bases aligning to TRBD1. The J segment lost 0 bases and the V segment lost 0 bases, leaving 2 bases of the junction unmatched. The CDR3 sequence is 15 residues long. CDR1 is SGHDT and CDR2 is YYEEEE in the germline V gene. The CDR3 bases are TGTGCCAGCAGCTTGGCCAGGGGGTTGAACACTGAAGCTTTCTTT. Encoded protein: CASSLARGLNTEAFF.

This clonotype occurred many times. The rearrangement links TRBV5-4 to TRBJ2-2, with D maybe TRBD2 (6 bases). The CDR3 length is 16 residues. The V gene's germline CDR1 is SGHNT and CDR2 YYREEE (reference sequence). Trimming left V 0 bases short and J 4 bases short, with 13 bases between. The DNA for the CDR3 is TGTGCCAGCAGCTTGGGATACGGACTATCCACCGGGGAGCTGTTTTTT. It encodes CASSLGYGLSTGELFF.

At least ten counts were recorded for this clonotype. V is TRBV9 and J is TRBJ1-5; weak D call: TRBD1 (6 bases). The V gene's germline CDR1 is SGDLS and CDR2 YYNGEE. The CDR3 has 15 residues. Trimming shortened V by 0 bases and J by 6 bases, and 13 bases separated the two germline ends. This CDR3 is CASSVEGGISQPQHF. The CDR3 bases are TGTGCCAGCAGCGTAGAGGGGGGGATTAGTCAGCCCCAGCATTTT.

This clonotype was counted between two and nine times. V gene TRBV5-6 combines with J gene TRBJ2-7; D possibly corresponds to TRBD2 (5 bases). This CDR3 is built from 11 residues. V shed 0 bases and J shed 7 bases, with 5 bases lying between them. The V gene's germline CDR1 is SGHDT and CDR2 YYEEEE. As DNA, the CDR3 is TGTGCCAGCAGCTTGGAGCGGGAGCAGTACTTC. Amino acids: CASSLEREQYF.

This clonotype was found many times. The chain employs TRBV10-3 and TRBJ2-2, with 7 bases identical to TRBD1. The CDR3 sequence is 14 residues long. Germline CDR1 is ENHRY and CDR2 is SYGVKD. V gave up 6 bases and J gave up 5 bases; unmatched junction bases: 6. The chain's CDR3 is CAIRGQVGTGELFF. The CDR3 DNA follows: TGTGCCATCAGAGGACAGGTTGGAACCGGGGAGCTGTTTTTT.

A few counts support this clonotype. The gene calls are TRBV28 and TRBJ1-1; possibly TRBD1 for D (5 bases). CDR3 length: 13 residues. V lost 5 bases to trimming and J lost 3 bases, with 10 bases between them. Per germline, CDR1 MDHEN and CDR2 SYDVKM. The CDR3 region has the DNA TGTGCCAGCAGTCCCCCCAGGGACACTGAAGCTTTCTTT. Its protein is CASSPPRDTEAFF.

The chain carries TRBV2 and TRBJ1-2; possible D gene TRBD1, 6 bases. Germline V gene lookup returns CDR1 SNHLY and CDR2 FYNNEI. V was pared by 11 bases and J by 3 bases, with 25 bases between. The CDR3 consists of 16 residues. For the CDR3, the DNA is TGTGCCGGAATAGGAGTGACAGGCCCCTCTGACTATGGCTACACCTTC. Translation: CAGIGVTGPSDYGYTF.

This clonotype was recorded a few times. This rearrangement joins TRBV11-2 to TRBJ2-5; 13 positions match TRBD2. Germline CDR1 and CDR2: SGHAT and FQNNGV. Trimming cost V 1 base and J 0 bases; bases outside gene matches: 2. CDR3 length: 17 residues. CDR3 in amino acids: CASSLVGLAGYQETQYF. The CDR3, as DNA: TGTGCCAGCAGCTTAGTGGGACTAGCGGGGTACCAAGAGACCCAGTACTTC.